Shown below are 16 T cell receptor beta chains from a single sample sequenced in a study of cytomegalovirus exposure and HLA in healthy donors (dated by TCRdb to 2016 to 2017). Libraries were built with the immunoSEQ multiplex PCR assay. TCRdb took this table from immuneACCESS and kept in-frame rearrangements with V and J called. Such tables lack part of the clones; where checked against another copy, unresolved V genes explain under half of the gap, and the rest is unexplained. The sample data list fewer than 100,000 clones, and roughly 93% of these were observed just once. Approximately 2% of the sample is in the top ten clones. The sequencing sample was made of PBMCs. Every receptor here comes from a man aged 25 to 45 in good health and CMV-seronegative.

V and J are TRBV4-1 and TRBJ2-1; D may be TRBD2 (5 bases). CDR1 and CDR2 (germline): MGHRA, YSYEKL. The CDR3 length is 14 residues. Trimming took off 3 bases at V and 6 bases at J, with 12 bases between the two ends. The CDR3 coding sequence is TGCGCCAGCAGCCACCCCTCCGGGGTCAATGAGCAGTTCTTC. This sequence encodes CASSHPSGVNEQFF.

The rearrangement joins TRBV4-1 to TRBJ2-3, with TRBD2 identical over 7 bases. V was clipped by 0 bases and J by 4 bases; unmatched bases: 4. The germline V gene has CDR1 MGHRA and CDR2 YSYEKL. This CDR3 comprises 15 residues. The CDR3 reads CASSQEGEGPDTQYF. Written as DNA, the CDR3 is TGCGCCAGCAGCCAAGAGGGGGAGGGTCCAGATACGCAGTATTTT.

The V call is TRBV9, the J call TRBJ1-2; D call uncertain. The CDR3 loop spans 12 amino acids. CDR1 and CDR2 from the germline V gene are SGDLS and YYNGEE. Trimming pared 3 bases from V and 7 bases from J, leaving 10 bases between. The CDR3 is CASSATTRGYTF. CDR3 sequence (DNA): TGTGCCAGCAGCGCTACTACGCGTGGCTACACCTTC.

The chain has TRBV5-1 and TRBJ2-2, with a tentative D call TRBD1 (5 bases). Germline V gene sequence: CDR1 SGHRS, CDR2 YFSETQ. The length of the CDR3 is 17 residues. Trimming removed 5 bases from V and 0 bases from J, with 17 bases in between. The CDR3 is CASRVLRADPNTGELFF. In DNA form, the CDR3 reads TGCGCCAGCAGAGTTCTCAGGGCCGATCCGAACACCGGGGAGCTGTTTTTT.

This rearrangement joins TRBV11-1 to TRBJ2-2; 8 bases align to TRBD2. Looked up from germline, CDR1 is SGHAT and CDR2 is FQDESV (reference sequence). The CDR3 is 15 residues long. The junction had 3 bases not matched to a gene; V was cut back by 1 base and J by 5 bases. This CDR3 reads CASSLDSGGTGELFF. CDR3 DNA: TGTGCCAGCAGCTTAGATTCGGGAGGGACCGGGGAGCTGTTTTTT. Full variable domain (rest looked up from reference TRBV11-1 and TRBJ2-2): EAEVAQSPRYKITEKSQAVAFWCDPISGHATLYWYRQILGQGPELLVQFQDESVVDDSQLPKDRFSAERLKGVDSTLKIQPAELGDSAMYLCASSLDSGGTGELFFGEGSRLTVL.

CDR3 sequence: CASSQTSGNIYEQYF. The DNA of the CDR3 is TGCGCCAGCAGCCAGACTAGCGGGAACATATACGAGCAGTACTTC. This chain links TRBV4-1 with TRBJ2-7, with TRBD2 identical over 11 bases. CDR1 and CDR2 from the germline V gene are MGHRA and YSYEKL. The V segment lost 3 bases and the J segment 4 bases; nucleotides outside the gene matches: 5. The CDR3 length is 15 residues.

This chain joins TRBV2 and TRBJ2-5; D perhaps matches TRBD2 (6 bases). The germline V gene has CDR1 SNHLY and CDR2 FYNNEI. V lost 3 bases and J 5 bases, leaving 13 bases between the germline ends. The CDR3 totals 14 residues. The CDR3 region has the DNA TGTGCCAGCAGTGAGACTAGACGTCTTGAGACCCAGTACTTC. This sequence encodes CASSETRRLETQYF.

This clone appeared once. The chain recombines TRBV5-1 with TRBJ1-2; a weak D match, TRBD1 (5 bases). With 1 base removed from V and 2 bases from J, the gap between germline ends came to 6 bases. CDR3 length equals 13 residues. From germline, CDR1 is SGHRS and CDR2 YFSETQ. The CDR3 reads CASSLQGNYGYTF. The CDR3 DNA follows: TGCGCCAGCAGCTTGCAGGGAAACTATGGCTACACCTTC.

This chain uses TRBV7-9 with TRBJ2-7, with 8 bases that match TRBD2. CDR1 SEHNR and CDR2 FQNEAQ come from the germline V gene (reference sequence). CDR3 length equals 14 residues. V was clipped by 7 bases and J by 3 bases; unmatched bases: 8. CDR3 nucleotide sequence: TGTGCCAGCACTCGGGCGGGGGGCGACTACGAGCAGTACTTC. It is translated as CASTRAGGDYEQYF.

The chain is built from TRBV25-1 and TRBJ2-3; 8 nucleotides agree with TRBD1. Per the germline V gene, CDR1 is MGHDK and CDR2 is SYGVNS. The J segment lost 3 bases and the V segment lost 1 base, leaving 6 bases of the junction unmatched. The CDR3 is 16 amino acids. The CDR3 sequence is CASSEFAGGRTDTQYF. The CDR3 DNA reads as TGTGCCAGCAGTGAATTTGCAGGGGGCAGGACAGATACGCAGTATTTT.

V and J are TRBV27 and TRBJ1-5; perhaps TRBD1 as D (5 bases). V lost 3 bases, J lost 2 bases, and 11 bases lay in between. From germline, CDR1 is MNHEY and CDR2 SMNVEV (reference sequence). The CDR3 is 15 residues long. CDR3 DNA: TGTGCCAGCAGTTTGGCGGGGGGAGGCAATCAGCCCCAGCATTTT. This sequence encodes CASSLAGGGNQPQHF.

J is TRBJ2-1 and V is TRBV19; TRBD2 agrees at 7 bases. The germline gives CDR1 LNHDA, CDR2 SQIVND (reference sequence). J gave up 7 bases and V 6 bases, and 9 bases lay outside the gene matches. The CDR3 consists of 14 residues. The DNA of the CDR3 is TGTGCCAGTAGGGTAACGGGAGGACGGAATGAGCAGTTCTTC. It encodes CASRVTGGRNEQFF.

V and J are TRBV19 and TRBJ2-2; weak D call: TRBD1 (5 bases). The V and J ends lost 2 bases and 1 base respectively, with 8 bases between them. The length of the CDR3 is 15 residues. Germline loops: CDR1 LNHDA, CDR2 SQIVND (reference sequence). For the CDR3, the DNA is TGTGCCAGTAGTATAAAGACAGTGAACACCGGGGAGCTGTTTTTT. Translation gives CASSIKTVNTGELFF.

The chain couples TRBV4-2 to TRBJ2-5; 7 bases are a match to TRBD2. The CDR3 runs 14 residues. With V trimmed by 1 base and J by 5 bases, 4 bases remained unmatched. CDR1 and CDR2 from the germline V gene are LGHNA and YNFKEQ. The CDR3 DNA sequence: TGTGCCAGCAGCCAAGGCGGGAGTGAGGAGACCCAGTACTTC. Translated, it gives CASSQGGSEETQYF.

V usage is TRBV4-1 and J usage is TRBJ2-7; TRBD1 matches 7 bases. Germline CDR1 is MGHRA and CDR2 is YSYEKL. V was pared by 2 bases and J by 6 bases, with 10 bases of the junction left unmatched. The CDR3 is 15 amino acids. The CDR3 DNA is TGCGCCAGCAGCCAATTCCAACGACAGGGCTCCGAGCAGTACTTC. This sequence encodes CASSQFQRQGSEQYF.

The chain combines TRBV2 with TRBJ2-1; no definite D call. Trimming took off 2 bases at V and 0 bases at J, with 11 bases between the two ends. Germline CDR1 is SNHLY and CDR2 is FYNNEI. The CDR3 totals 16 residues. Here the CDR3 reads CASSELDFSSYNEQFF. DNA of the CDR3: TGTGCCAGCAGTGAACTCGATTTTAGCTCCTACAATGAGCAGTTCTTC.